The entry below describes one T cell receptor (beta chain). Antigen: not known. The data were taken from a study of T cell responses to AZD1222 COVID-19 vaccine. Study results and caveats: Most donors were white British and more were female, and clonal diversity was possibly underestimated.

With V trimmed by 3 bases and J by 5 bases, 7 bases remained unmatched. The germline gives CDR1 MNHEY, CDR2 SMNVEV (reference sequence). The CDR3 covers 15 residues. Using immunoSEQ multiplex PCR, the repertoire was profiled, and TCRdb retains in-frame clones only, with some absent. The sample consists of about 120,000 clones, about 92% of them appearing once. The chain carries TRBV27 and TRBJ2-1; 7 positions agree with TRBD2. The source of this sequence is an adult who received the AZD1222 COVID-19 vaccine. The sequencing used peripheral blood, collected 28 days after the second AZD1222 dose. CDR3 in amino acids: CASSFWGRANNEQFF. CDR3 in DNA: TGTGCCAGCAGTTTCTGGGGGAGGGCCAACAATGAGCAGTTCTTC.